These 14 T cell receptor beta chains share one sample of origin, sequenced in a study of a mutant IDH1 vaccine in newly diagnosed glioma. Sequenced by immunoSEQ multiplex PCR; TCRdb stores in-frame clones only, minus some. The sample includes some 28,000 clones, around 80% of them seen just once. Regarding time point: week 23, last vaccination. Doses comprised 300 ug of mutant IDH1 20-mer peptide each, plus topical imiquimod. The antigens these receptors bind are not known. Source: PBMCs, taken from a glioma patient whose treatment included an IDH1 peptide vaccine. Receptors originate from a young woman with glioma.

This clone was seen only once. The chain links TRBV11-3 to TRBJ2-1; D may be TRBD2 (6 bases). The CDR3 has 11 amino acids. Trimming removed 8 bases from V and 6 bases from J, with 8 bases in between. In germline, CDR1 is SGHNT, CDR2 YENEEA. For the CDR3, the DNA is TGTGCCAGCGCCGGGGGCAATGAGCAGTTCTTC. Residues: CASAGGNEQFF. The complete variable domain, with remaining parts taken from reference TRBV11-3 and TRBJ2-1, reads EAGVVQSPRYKIIEKKQPVAFWCNPISGHNTLYWYLQNLGQGPELLIRYENEEAVDDSQLPKDRFSAERLKGVDSTLKIQPAELGDSAVYLCASAGGNEQFFGPGTRLTVL.

DNA of the CDR3: TGTGCCTGGAGTCTCCTCCCGAGGGGTAGCACAGATACGCAGTATTTT. It is translated as CAWSLLPRGSTDTQYF. This chain links TRBV30 with TRBJ2-3; D tentatively reads TRBD1 or TRBD2 (5 bases each). This CDR3 region has 16 residues. Germline CDR1 reads GTSNPN; CDR2 reads SVGIG (reference sequence). V lost 2 bases, J lost 0 bases, and 15 bases lay in between.

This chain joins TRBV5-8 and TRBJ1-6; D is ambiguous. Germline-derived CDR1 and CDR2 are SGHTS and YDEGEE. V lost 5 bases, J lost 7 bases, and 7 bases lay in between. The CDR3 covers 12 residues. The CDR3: CASSYRNSPLHF. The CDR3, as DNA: TGTGCCAGCAGTTACAGAAATTCACCCCTCCACTTT.

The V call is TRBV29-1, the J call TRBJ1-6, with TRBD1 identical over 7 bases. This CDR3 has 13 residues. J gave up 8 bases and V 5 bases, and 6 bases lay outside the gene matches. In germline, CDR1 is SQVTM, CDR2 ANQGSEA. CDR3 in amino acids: CSVIEGAHSPLHF. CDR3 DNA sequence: TGCAGCGTTATTGAGGGGGCACATTCACCCCTCCACTTT.

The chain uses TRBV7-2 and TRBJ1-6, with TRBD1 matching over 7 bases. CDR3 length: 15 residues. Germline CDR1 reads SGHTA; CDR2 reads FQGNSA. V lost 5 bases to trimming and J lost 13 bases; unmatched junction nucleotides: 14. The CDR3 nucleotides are TGTGCCAGCAGCGCCCTGAGACAGGGCGGTCGTCCCCTCCACTTT. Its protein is CASSALRQGGRPLHF.

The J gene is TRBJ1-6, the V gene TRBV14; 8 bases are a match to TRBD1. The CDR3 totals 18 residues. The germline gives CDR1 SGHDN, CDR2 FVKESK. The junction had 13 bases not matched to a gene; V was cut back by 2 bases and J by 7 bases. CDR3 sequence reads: CASSQRPFRTGLNSPLHF. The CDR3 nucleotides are TGTGCCAGCAGCCAAAGGCCTTTTAGGACAGGGTTAAATTCACCCCTCCACTTT.

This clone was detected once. CDR3 bases: TGTGCCAGCAGCTTGGCCCAGGTGAACACTGAAGCTTTCTTT. Translating it yields CASSLAQVNTEAFF. The chain links TRBV5-4 to TRBJ1-1; D is uncertain. The CDR3 runs to 14 residues. The germline V gene has CDR1 SGHNT and CDR2 YYREEE (reference sequence). V was trimmed by 0 bases and J by 0 bases, leaving 6 bases between them.

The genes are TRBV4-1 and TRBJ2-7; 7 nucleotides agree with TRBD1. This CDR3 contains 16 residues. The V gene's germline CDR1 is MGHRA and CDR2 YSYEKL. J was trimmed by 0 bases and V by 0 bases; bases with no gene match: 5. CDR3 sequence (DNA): TGCGCCAGCAGCCAAGATGGGGCAGGGGGCTCCTACGAGCAGTACTTC. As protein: CASSQDGAGGSYEQYF.

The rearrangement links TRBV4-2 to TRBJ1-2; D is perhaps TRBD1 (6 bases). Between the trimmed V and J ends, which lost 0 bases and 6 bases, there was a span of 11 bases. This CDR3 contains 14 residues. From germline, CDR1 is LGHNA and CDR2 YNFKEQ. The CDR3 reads CASSQDIGGHGYTF. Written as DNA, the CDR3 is TGTGCCAGCAGCCAAGATATAGGGGGTCATGGCTACACCTTC.

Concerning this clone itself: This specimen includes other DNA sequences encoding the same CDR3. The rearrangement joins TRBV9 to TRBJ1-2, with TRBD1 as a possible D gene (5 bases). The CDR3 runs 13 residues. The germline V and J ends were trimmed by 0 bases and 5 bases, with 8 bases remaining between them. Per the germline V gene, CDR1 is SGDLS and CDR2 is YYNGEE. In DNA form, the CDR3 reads TGTGCCAGCAGCGTAGGGGGGGATTATGGCTACACCTTC. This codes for CASSVGGDYGYTF.

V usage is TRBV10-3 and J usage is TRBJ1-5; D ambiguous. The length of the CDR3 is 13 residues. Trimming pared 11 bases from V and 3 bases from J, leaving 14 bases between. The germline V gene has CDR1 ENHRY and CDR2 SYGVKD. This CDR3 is CAAIGEPNQPQHF. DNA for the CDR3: TGTGCCGCGATCGGGGAGCCCAATCAGCCCCAGCATTTT.

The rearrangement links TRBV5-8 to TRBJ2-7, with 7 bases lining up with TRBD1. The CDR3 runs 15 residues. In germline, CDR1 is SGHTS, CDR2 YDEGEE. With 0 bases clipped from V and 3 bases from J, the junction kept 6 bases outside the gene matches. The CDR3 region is CASSLEGTVVYEQYF. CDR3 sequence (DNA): TGTGCCAGCAGCTTGGAGGGGACAGTAGTCTACGAGCAGTACTTC. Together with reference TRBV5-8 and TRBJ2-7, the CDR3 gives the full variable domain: EAGVTQSPTHLIKTRGQQATLRCSPISGHTSVYWYQQALGLGLQFLLWYDEGEERNRGNFPPRFSGRQFPNYSSELNVNALELEDSALYLCASSLEGTVVYEQYFGPGTRLTVT.

The CDR3 DNA reads as TGTGCCAGCCTGGGGGCCAACGTCCTGACTTTC. Translation: CASLGANVLTF. V usage is TRBV6-5 and J usage is TRBJ2-6; D is unresolved. V was clipped by 8 bases and J by 4 bases, with 3 bases between them. This CDR3 has 11 residues. Germline V gives CDR1 MNHEY, CDR2 SVGAGI.

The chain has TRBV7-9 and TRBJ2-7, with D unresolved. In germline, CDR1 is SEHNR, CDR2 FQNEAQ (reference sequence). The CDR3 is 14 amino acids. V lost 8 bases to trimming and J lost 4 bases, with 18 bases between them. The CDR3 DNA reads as TGTGCCAGCGGCCCAGGTCGGGCTGGGTACGAGCAGTACTTC. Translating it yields CASGPGRAGYEQYF.